This is a list of T cell receptor beta chains from one sample in a study of T cells in Graves' hyperthyroidism and ophthalmopathy. Using its own MiXCR run on the multiplex PCR reads, TCRdb lists one record per CDR3 protein. The sample has roughly 500,000 distinct CDR3 sequences; over 45% are singletons. The sample taken for sequencing was peripheral blood or thyroid tissue (not recorded which). These receptor sequences come from an adult woman with Graves' disease, either hyperthyroidism or ophthalmopathy (not recorded which). CDR3s include the opening cysteine and the closing phenylalanine or tryptophan. Clone size is shown for a subset of rows, as once, few, many or a class of expanded clone.

V: TRBV5-1
size: many
J: TRBJ1-2
CDR3: CASSSLSGTGGDGYTF

V: TRBV19
size: NA
J: TRBJ1-1
CDR3: CASRREGLNEQFF

V: TRBV20-1
size: NA
J: TRBJ2-3
CDR3: CSARGAGGIDTQYF

V: TRBV7-4
size: NA
J: TRBJ2-7
CDR3: CASSSWTSQVEQYF

V: TRBV3-1
size: many
J: TRBJ1-5
CDR3: CASSQSGSNQPQHF

V: TRBV19
size: NA
J: TRBJ1-6
CDR3: CASTPDRSYNSPLHF

V: TRBV7-9
size: few
J: TRBJ2-7
CDR3: CASSLDTNYEQYF

V: TRBV25-1
size: many
J: TRBJ2-7
CDR3: CASSDPGQTSYEQYF

V: TRBV2
size: few
J: TRBJ1-1
CDR3: CASSETGGSEAFF

V: TRBV20-1
size: NA
J: TRBJ2-7
CDR3: CSASGQTYEQYF

V: TRBV9
size: many
J: TRBJ2-2
CDR3: CASSARLEYTGELFF

V: TRBV2
size: NA
J: TRBJ2-7
CDR3: CASTTFLNYEQYF